A single sample is the source of the 14 T cell receptor beta chains below, sequenced in a study of cytotoxic CD8 clonotypes in ibrutinib-treated CLL. Here immunoSEQ multiplex PCR was the method, and the copy in TCRdb shows in-frame clones only, minus some. The sample consists of 75,000 to 90,000 clones, roughly 85% of them appearing once. The sample was PBMCs, taken after 24 months of ibrutinib treatment. Receptor source: a human donor with chronic lymphocytic leukemia.

The chain joins TRBV7-4 to TRBJ1-1; 8 bases map to TRBD1. CDR1 and CDR2 from the germline V gene are SGHVT and SQSDAQ. The ends lost 4 bases at V and 0 bases at J; junction bases unmatched: 19. The CDR3 runs to 20 residues. The CDR3 spells CASSSSRDRPKRGMNTEAFF. The CDR3 DNA reads as TGTGCCAGCAGCTCATCCCGGGACAGGCCTAAAAGGGGCATGAACACTGAAGCTTTCTTT.

The rearrangement uses TRBV27 and TRBJ1-4; the D is unclear. Trimming pared 5 bases from V and 2 bases from J, leaving 15 bases between. The CDR3 covers 16 residues. Germline values: CDR1 MNHEY, CDR2 SMNVEV (reference sequence). CDR3: CASSPGLSQTNEKLFF. The CDR3 nucleotides are TGTGCCAGCAGTCCAGGACTTTCTCAGACTAATGAAAAACTGTTTTTT.

The genes are TRBV5-1 and TRBJ1-1, with D uncertain. There are 15 residues in the CDR3. Germline values: CDR1 SGHRS, CDR2 YFSETQ. V gave up 0 bases and J gave up 1 base, with 10 bases separating them. The CDR3 region has the DNA TGCGCCAGCAGCTTGGGTCACAGACAGAACACTGAAGCTTTCTTT. Protein product: CASSLGHRQNTEAFF.

As DNA, the CDR3 is TGTGCCAGCTCACCACAAGGGGGAAACTATGGCTACACCTTC. This gives the protein CASSPQGGNYGYTF. The chain carries TRBV18 and TRBJ1-2; tentatively, D is TRBD1 (6 bases). CDR3 length: 14 amino acids. Germline V gene data show CDR1 as KGHSH and CDR2 as LQKENI. The V end was cut by 1 base, the J end by 2 bases, with 8 bases between.

The chain joins TRBV2 to TRBJ2-5, with D perhaps given as TRBD1 or TRBD2 (5 bases each). Germline V lookup: CDR1 SNHLY, CDR2 FYNNEI. V lost 4 bases and J lost 2, with 14 bases in between. This CDR3 has 15 residues. The CDR3 loop reads CASSGPGTEQETQYF. The CDR3 DNA reads as TGTGCCAGCAGTGGCCCTGGGACGGAACAAGAGACCCAGTACTTC.

The V call is TRBV18, the J call TRBJ1-5; D call uncertain. The V end lost 2 bases, the J end lost 7 bases, and 12 bases lay between the germline ends. The length of the CDR3 is 14 residues. In germline, CDR1 is KGHSH, CDR2 LQKENI. The CDR3 sequence: CASSPGPQLQPQHF. CDR3 in DNA: TGTGCCAGCTCACCAGGGCCCCAGCTGCAGCCCCAGCATTTT.

The V call is TRBV7-6, the J call TRBJ2-1; D not certain. V was cut by 1 base and J by 13 bases, with 8 bases left in between. The CDR3 length is 11 residues. Germline CDR1 is SGHVS and CDR2 is FNYEAQ. The CDR3 DNA reads as TGTGCCAGCAGCTTAGAGCAGTTCCAGTTCTTC. Its translation is CASSLEQFQFF.

This chain connects TRBV5-1 to TRBJ2-7, with 9 positions matching TRBD1. Germline trimming cut 0 bases from V and 4 bases from J; bases unmatched to any gene: 14. The germline CDR1 and CDR2 sequences are SGHRS and YFSETQ. The CDR3 has 18 amino acids. The DNA for the CDR3 is TGCGCCAGCAGCTTGGCCTTGGGACAGGGAGTGGTTCGGTACGAGCAGTACTTC. This encodes CASSLALGQGVVRYEQYF.

The chain employs TRBV18 and TRBJ1-5; 7 bases map to TRBD1. After removal of 5 bases from V and 2 bases from J, the junction contained 12 bases not matched to a gene. Looked up from germline, CDR1 is KGHSH and CDR2 is LQKENI. The CDR3 is 17 residues long. For the CDR3, the DNA is TGTGCCAGCTCATCCCGAGGGACAGTTGATCGCAATCAGCCCCAGCATTTT. Translation gives CASSSRGTVDRNQPQHF.

The CDR3 region is CASSSKLGGQDEQFF. For the CDR3, the DNA is TGTGCCAGCAGCTCCAAATTGGGGGGGCAGGATGAGCAGTTCTTC. The chain uses TRBV5-4 and TRBJ2-1; D may be TRBD2 (7 bases). The CDR3 spans 15 residues. V was shortened by 3 bases and J by 8 bases, with 18 bases between the two germline ends. Germline V lookup: CDR1 SGHNT, CDR2 YYREEE (reference sequence).

The chain has TRBV30 and TRBJ2-7; 7 bases match TRBD2. CDR3 size: 15 residues. The trim removed 3 bases at V and 3 bases at J, leaving 11 bases unmatched. Germline V gene data show CDR1 as GTSNPN and CDR2 as SVGIG (reference sequence). The CDR3 DNA reads TGTGCCTGGAGGTTCCGGGCTAGCGGAAACTACGAGCAGTACTTC. This translates into CAWRFRASGNYEQYF.

This chain joins TRBV28 and TRBJ1-2; 11 bases are a match to TRBD1. J lost 5 bases, V lost 2 bases, and 13 bases had no gene match. CDR1 and CDR2 (germline): MDHEN, SYDVKM. This CDR3 is 18 amino acids long. The chain's CDR3 is CASSLRRVDGDRGYGYTF. CDR3 bases: TGTGCCAGCAGTTTAAGGCGGGTGGATGGGGACAGGGGGTATGGCTACACCTTC.

This rearrangement joins TRBV6-6 to TRBJ1-4, with D hard to call. The CDR3 runs to 14 residues. CDR1 and CDR2 (germline): MNHNY, SVGAGI (reference sequence). V dropped 2 bases and J dropped 4 bases, with 8 bases sitting between them. This CDR3 is CASSYTGLNEKLFF. As DNA, the CDR3 is TGTGCCAGCAGTTACACGGGCCTTAATGAAAAACTGTTTTTT.

The chain couples TRBV6-1 to TRBJ1-4, with 8 bases matching TRBD1. V was clipped by 6 bases and J by 6 bases; unmatched bases: 6. The CDR3 consists of 14 residues. Germline-derived CDR1 and CDR2 are MNHNS and SASEGT. The CDR3 nucleotides are TGTGCCAGCAGCCCAGGGGGCTTGGATGAAAAACTGTTTTTT. It is translated as CASSPGGLDEKLFF.